The 19 T cell receptor beta chains in this list originate from one sample, sequenced in a study of persistence of HIV-infected CD4 T cells. The libraries were made with immunoSEQ version 4 in survey mode. Generated by immunoSEQ multiplex PCR, the TCRdb table keeps only in-frame clones and is missing some. Of tens of thousands of clones detected, 78% appear once; the ten largest clones hold roughly 0.81%. Stimulation used approximately 9.5 ug/mL lysate from CMV-infected fibroblasts. Memory cells lacking CD40L and CD69 with high CD45RO were sorted. Which antigens these TCRs recognize remains unknown. Sequenced material: CD4+ T cells sorted from PBMCs after approximately 19-hour stimulation, taken from a patient who received antiretroviral therapy. The receptors come from an adult woman with HIV who was CMV-seropositive.

The chain carries TRBV7-3 and TRBJ1-1; no reliable D call. Germline loops: CDR1 SGHTA, CDR2 FQGTGA. The ends were cut back, 4 bases at V and 0 bases at J, with 6 bases in the middle. The CDR3 length is 13 residues. CDR3 DNA: TGTGCCAGCAGCTACGGGGTGAACACTGAAGCTTTCTTT. Translated, it gives CASSYGVNTEAFF.

J is TRBJ2-3 and V is TRBV2, with 7 bases fitting TRBD1. The CDR3 contains 13 residues. V was clipped by 6 bases and J by 1 base; unmatched bases: 1. CDR1 is SNHLY and CDR2 is FYNNEI in the germline V gene. CDR3 in amino acids: CASRGGGTDTQYF. Here the CDR3 DNA reads TGTGCCAGCAGAGGGGGCGGCACAGATACGCAGTATTTT. Using reference TRBV2 and TRBJ2-3 for the parts outside the CDR3, the full variable domain is EPEVTQTPSHQVTQMGQEVILRCVPISNHLYFYWYRQILGQKVEFLVSFYNNEISEKSEIFDDQFSVERPDGSNFTLKIRSTKLEDSAMYFCASRGGGTDTQYFGPGTRLTVL.

The chain recombines TRBV19 with TRBJ1-2; no reliable D call. Trimming removed 7 bases at V and 0 bases at J, with 18 bases between. Germline CDR1 is LNHDA and CDR2 is SQIVND (reference sequence). This CDR3 spans 16 amino acids. The CDR3 region is CASTRSSGYANYGYTF. CDR3 nucleotides: TGTGCCAGTACCCGATCGAGCGGGTACGCTAACTATGGCTACACCTTC. The whole variable domain, remainder taken from reference TRBV19 and TRBJ1-2, is DGGITQSPKYLFRKEGQNVTLSCEQNLNHDAMYWYRQDPGQGLRLIYYSQIVNDFQKGDIAEGYSVSREKKESFPLTVTSAQKNPTAFYLCASTRSSGYANYGYTFGSGTRLTVV.

This chain links TRBV18 with TRBJ1-1, with D maybe TRBD1 (5 bases). From germline, CDR1 is KGHSH and CDR2 LQKENI. CDR3 length equals 15 residues. V was trimmed by 3 bases and J by 4 bases, leaving 15 bases between them. The CDR3 DNA reads TGTGCCAGCTCACCCCTGGGAGGGGCCGGCACTGAAGCTTTCTTT. Its translation: CASSPLGGAGTEAFF.

The J gene is TRBJ1-5, the V gene TRBV23-1; 10 bases map to TRBD1. TRBV23-1 counts as an open reading frame of uncertain function. With V trimmed by 11 bases and J by 2 bases, 6 bases remained unmatched. CDR3 length: 14 amino acids. The CDR3 here is CAGSGTGGNQPQHF. As DNA, the CDR3 is TGCGCCGGCTCCGGGACAGGGGGCAATCAGCCCCAGCATTTT.

This clone was seen a single time. The chain uses TRBV7-2 and TRBJ2-7; 8 bases match TRBD2. After removal of 1 base from V and 12 bases from J, the junction contained 11 bases not matched to a gene. Germline V gives CDR1 SGHTA, CDR2 FQGNSA. CDR3 size: 14 residues. The CDR3 region has the DNA TGTGCCAGCAGCTTAGATGATCAGCGGGGGTATCGGTACTTC. It yields the protein CASSLDDQRGYRYF. Variable domain in full (rest from reference TRBV7-2 and TRBJ2-7): GAGVSQSPSNKVTEKGKDVELRCDPISGHTALYWYRQSLGQGLEFLIYFQGNSAPDKSGLPSDRFSAERTGGSVSTLTIQRTQQEDSAVYLCASSLDDQRGYRYFGPGTRLTVT.

CDR3 loop: CASSLSSRGRYGYTF. DNA for the CDR3: TGTGCCAGCAGCTTAAGTTCCCGGGGCCGCTATGGCTACACCTTC. V and J are TRBV7-2 and TRBJ1-2, with D maybe TRBD1 (5 bases). This CDR3 region has 15 residues. From germline, CDR1 is SGHTA and CDR2 FQGNSA. The V gene lost 2 bases and the J gene lost 4 bases, with 14 bases spanning the gap.

This chain joins TRBV5-1 and TRBJ1-3, with TRBD1 identical over 10 bases. Germline CDR1 reads SGHRS; CDR2 reads YFSETQ. The CDR3 extends over 17 amino acids. The ends lost 4 bases at V and 1 base at J; junction bases unmatched: 8. CDR3 DNA sequence: TGCGCCAGCAGCGGACTTGGACAGGGGGGATCTGGAAACACCATATATTTT. Its translation is CASSGLGQGGSGNTIYF.

The V call is TRBV2, the J call TRBJ2-5; the D is unclear. CDR1 is SNHLY and CDR2 is FYNNEI in the germline V gene. The CDR3 runs to 13 residues. The V gene lost 7 bases and the J gene lost 4 bases, with 13 bases spanning the gap. The CDR3 DNA reads as TGTGCCAGCATTTCCCCAGCTCGAGAGACCCAGTACTTC. This gives the protein CASISPARETQYF. The whole variable domain, filled in from reference TRBV2 and TRBJ2-5, reads EPEVTQTPSHQVTQMGQEVILRCVPISNHLYFYWYRQILGQKVEFLVSFYNNEISEKSEIFDDQFSVERPDGSNFTLKIRSTKLEDSAMYFCASISPARETQYFGPGTRLLVL.

The chain links TRBV7-8 to TRBJ2-7, with unresolved D. In germline, CDR1 is SGHVS, CDR2 FQNEAQ. The CDR3 runs 12 residues. V lost 4 bases, J lost 3 bases, and 7 bases lay in between. CDR3 in amino acids: CASSSDNYEQYV. The CDR3 DNA reads as TGTGCCAGCAGCTCAGACAACTACGAGCAGTACGTC.

The J gene is TRBJ1-1, the V gene TRBV3-1 (or the pseudogene TRBV3-2); no reliable D call. CDR3 length: 15 residues. V lost 0 bases and J 4 bases, leaving 12 bases between the germline ends. From germline, CDR1 is LGHDT and CDR2 YNNKEL (reference sequence). The CDR3, as DNA: TGTGCCAGCAGCCAAGATCTGGGATCTAGCACTGAAGCTTTCTTT. Its protein is CASSQDLGSSTEAFF.

The rearrangement links TRBV7-2 to TRBJ1-1, with 8 bases that match TRBD1. Germline V gene data show CDR1 as SGHTA and CDR2 as FQGNSA. The CDR3 is 13 amino acids. J gave up 1 base and V 5 bases, and 0 bases lay outside the gene matches. The CDR3 nucleotides are TGTGCCAGCAGCACAGGGGGGAACACTGAAGCTTTCTTT. It encodes CASSTGGNTEAFF.

This clone was detected a few times. The chain uses TRBV20-1 and TRBJ1-2, with 7 bases that match TRBD1. Trimming removed 3 bases from V and 0 bases from J; junction bases left unmatched: 7. Germline loops: CDR1 DFQATT, CDR2 SNEGSKA (reference sequence). This CDR3 region has 15 residues. In DNA, the CDR3 is TGCAGTGCTAGTCCCGGGACAGCTACTAACTATGGCTACACCTTC. This codes for CSASPGTATNYGYTF.

The chain carries TRBV5-1 and TRBJ2-2; the match to TRBD2 covers 8 bases. The CDR3 has 16 residues. CDR1 is SGHRS, CDR2 YFSETQ, per germline. The trim removed 2 bases at V and 0 bases at J, leaving 3 bases unmatched. CDR3 sequence: CASSLIGGANTGELFF. The CDR3 nucleotides read TGCGCCAGCAGCTTAATCGGGGGGGCGAACACCGGGGAGCTGTTTTTT.

This clone came up once. The chain couples TRBV18 to TRBJ1-2; unclear D gene. Trimming took 2 bases from V and 3 from J, leaving 13 bases between them. The germline gives CDR1 KGHSH, CDR2 LQKENI. This CDR3 has 15 residues. CDR3 coding DNA: TGTGCCAGCTCACCAAACTCCGGTGGGTACTATGGCTACACCTTC. As protein: CASSPNSGGYYGYTF.

V is TRBV19 and J is TRBJ2-4; maybe TRBD1 (6 bases). V was pared by 6 bases and J by 7 bases, with 19 bases between. CDR3 length: 15 residues. The germline V gene encodes CDR1 LNHDA and CDR2 SQIVND (reference sequence). CDR3 amino acids: CASSKNWDTSNIQYF. CDR3 nucleotides: TGTGCCAGTAGCAAGAATTGGGACACCAGCAACATTCAGTACTTC.

J is TRBJ2-1 and V is TRBV12-5; TRBD1 is a possible D gene (6 bases). The CDR3 loop spans 17 amino acids. Per germline, CDR1 LGHNT and CDR2 FRNRAP. V lost 5 bases to trimming and J lost 0 bases, with 17 bases between them. CDR3 region: CASGPTGTTSSYNEQFF. The CDR3 DNA reads TGTGCTAGTGGTCCTACCGGGACAACGAGCTCCTACAATGAGCAGTTCTTC.

The sample holds one count of this clone. This rearrangement joins TRBV6-5 to TRBJ1-1, with TRBD1 matching over 10 bases. The CDR3 spans 13 residues. Germline V gene sequence: CDR1 MNHEY, CDR2 SVGAGI. V shed 6 bases and J 5 bases; nucleotides not matched to a gene: 3. The CDR3 loop is CASRTGGRTEAFF. In DNA, the CDR3 is TGTGCCAGCAGGACAGGGGGCCGGACTGAAGCTTTCTTT.

The rearrangement uses TRBV14 and TRBJ1-5; D not resolved. CDR1 is SGHDN, CDR2 FVKESK, per germline. V was shortened by 1 base and J by 1 base, with 5 bases between the two germline ends. The CDR3 consists of 14 residues. CDR3 sequence reads: CASSQGGSNQPQHF. CDR3 DNA sequence: TGTGCCAGCAGCCAAGGTGGAAGCAATCAGCCCCAGCATTTT.